These T cell receptor beta chains were read from a single sample in a study of response to subunit inactivated influenza vaccine. TCRdb reprocessed the RT-PCR reads via MiXCR and lists one record per CDR3 protein. The sample lists hundreds of thousands of distinct CDR3 sequences, roughly 25% occurring once. The sample in question was CD4+ T cells sorted from PBMCs, obtained 5 days after vaccination. These receptors were obtained from a man aged 50-59 years who received an inactivated influenza vaccine. Both conserved end residues are part of each CDR3.

V gene: TRBV20-1; J gene: TRBJ2-1; CDR3 protein: CSALNSTFGNEQFF
V gene: TRBV4-1; J gene: TRBJ1-2; CDR3 protein: CASRPSALNYGYTF
V gene: TRBV19; J gene: TRBJ2-1; CDR3 protein: CASRGEGKRGTEQFF
V gene: TRBV20-1; J gene: TRBJ1-5; CDR3 protein: CSARVKGPNQPQHF
V gene: TRBV18; J gene: TRBJ2-7; CDR3 protein: CASSPDGTGTFGGYEQYF
V gene: TRBV11-1; J gene: TRBJ2-3; CDR3 protein: CASSSTRTDTQYF
V gene: TRBV5-5; J gene: TRBJ2-1; CDR3 protein: CASSLVAPFPYNEQFF
V gene: TRBV5-6; J gene: TRBJ2-7; CDR3 protein: CASRVGQAYEQYF
V gene: TRBV5-4; J gene: TRBJ2-1; CDR3 protein: CASSLAPGLAGSSSYNEQFF
V gene: TRBV27; J gene: TRBJ2-7; CDR3 protein: CASSLHRDRGQYEQYF
V gene: TRBV4-1; J gene: TRBJ1-4; CDR3 protein: CASSQFLQGAGLFF
V gene: TRBV7-2; J gene: TRBJ2-5; CDR3 protein: CASSLGIAGGETQYF
V gene: TRBV6-2/TRBV6-3; J gene: TRBJ2-1; CDR3 protein: CASSPRDTSYNEQFF
V gene: TRBV4-2; J gene: TRBJ2-5; CDR3 protein: CASSPLGGSETQYF
V gene: TRBV25-1; J gene: TRBJ2-1; CDR3 protein: CASSEGWGGAEQFF
V gene: TRBV7-3; J gene: TRBJ2-7; CDR3 protein: CASSLSGGRSSYEQYF
V gene: TRBV20-1; J gene: TRBJ2-7; CDR3 protein: CSAWTSFSYEQYF
V gene: TRBV20-1; J gene: TRBJ1-1; CDR3 protein: CSPTSGASNTEAFF
V gene: TRBV7-2; J gene: TRBJ1-1; CDR3 protein: CASSGWTGSNTEAFF
V gene: TRBV20-1; J gene: TRBJ2-2; CDR3 protein: CSAKTGEGGELFF
V gene: TRBV3-1; J gene: TRBJ2-6; CDR3 protein: CASSPSGRLRSGANVLTF
V gene: TRBV2; J gene: TRBJ2-5; CDR3 protein: CASSEVEFQETQYF
V gene: TRBV29-1; J gene: TRBJ2-5; CDR3 protein: CSVDRVVGETQYF
V gene: TRBV7-8; J gene: TRBJ2-5; CDR3 protein: CASSLAVTQYF
V gene: TRBV11-2; J gene: TRBJ2-7; CDR3 protein: CASSLSGAGNYEQYF
V gene: TRBV20-1; J gene: TRBJ2-3; CDR3 protein: CSALVTNSADTQYF
V gene: TRBV7-8; J gene: TRBJ2-3; CDR3 protein: CASSTRRAPPDTQYF
V gene: TRBV7-9; J gene: TRBJ2-7; CDR3 protein: CASSLPRGLGESYEQYF
V gene: TRBV20-1; J gene: TRBJ2-3; CDR3 protein: CSASGGLVENF
V gene: TRBV20-1; J gene: TRBJ1-4; CDR3 protein: CSATGTGAGKLFF
V gene: TRBV4-3; J gene: TRBJ2-7; CDR3 protein: CASSQEGITEQYF
V gene: TRBV12-3/TRBV12-4; J gene: TRBJ2-5; CDR3 protein: CASSPLVGTLQETQYF
V gene: TRBV5-1; J gene: TRBJ1-4; CDR3 protein: CASSSGLTNEKQFF
V gene: TRBV7-2; J gene: TRBJ2-3; CDR3 protein: CASSSPNGGGGTDTQYF
V gene: TRBV5-1; J gene: TRBJ2-1; CDR3 protein: CASSGTTISSYNEQFF
V gene: TRBV6-1; J gene: TRBJ2-7; CDR3 protein: CASRRDSGHEQYF
V gene: TRBV5-1; J gene: TRBJ2-1; CDR3 protein: CASSAGTVNNEQFF
V gene: TRBV11-2; J gene: TRBJ2-3; CDR3 protein: CASSLVFSAPDTQYF
V gene: TRBV5-1; J gene: TRBJ1-1; CDR3 protein: CASSLKRDTEAFF
V gene: TRBV3-1; J gene: TRBJ2-7; CDR3 protein: CASSRRLDRPYEQYF
V gene: TRBV7-9; J gene: TRBJ2-7; CDR3 protein: CASSLLEGSYEQYF
V gene: TRBV11-2; J gene: TRBJ2-2; CDR3 protein: CASSPTHGFIGELFF
V gene: TRBV4-2; J gene: TRBJ2-5; CDR3 protein: CASSQEYTGRETQYF
V gene: TRBV12-3/TRBV12-4; J gene: TRBJ1-5; CDR3 protein: CASSLGANNQPQHF
V gene: TRBV30; J gene: TRBJ2-3; CDR3 protein: CAWSVQVGDTQYF
V gene: TRBV7-2; J gene: TRBJ2-5; CDR3 protein: CASSRGQLETQYF
V gene: TRBV5-1; J gene: TRBJ1-1; CDR3 protein: CASSRSDGDTEAFF
V gene: TRBV5-1; J gene: TRBJ2-2; CDR3 protein: CASSARGNTGELFF
V gene: TRBV14; J gene: TRBJ2-1; CDR3 protein: CASSHRRNEQFF
V gene: TRBV4-3; J gene: TRBJ2-2; CDR3 protein: CASSQASGGGELFF
V gene: TRBV4-3; J gene: TRBJ2-3; CDR3 protein: CASSQDGLAGDRTDTQYF
V gene: TRBV4-3; J gene: TRBJ2-2; CDR3 protein: CASSRSTGDTGELFF
V gene: TRBV29-1; J gene: TRBJ2-5; CDR3 protein: CSVGGSQETQYF
V gene: TRBV7-6; J gene: TRBJ1-1; CDR3 protein: CASSSPGRNTEAFF
V gene: TRBV6-1; J gene: TRBJ2-2; CDR3 protein: CASTVAWGSTGELFF